This T cell receptor beta chain comes out of a study of blood T cell repertoires in COVID-19. The length of the CDR3 is 13 residues. J lost 4 bases, V lost 3 bases, and 2 bases had no gene match. The repertoire was sequenced with immunoSEQ multiplex PCR; TCRdb's copy has only in-frame clones and lacks some. The table shows about 150,000 clones, with roughly 84% occurring only once. Participants were aged 18 to 89 years from approximately 24 US areas. Researchers sorted participants into cohorts using their self-reported clinical history. The chain has TRBV12-3 or TRBV12-4 and TRBJ1-1; 7 nucleotides line up with TRBD1. The clonotype was recovered from a man between 65 and 85 years old who had been exposed to COVID-19. Sequencing was done on a sample of PBMCs or T cells enriched from blood (not recorded which). In DNA, the CDR3 is TGTGCCAGCAGTTTGCCAGGGGGCACTGAAGCTTTCTTT. Its translation: CASSLPGGTEAFF.